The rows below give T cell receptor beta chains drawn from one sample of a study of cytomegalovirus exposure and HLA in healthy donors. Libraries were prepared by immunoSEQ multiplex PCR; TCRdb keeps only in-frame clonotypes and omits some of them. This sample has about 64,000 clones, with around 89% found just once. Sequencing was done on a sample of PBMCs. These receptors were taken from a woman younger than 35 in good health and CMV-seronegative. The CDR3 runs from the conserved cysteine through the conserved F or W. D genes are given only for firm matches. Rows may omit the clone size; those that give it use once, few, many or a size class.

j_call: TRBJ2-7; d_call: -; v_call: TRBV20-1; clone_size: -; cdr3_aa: CSARDKGEQYF; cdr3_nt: TGCAGTGCTAGAGATAAGGGGGAGCAGTACTTC
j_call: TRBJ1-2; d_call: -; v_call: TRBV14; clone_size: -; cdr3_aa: CASSQVSVVDLGYGYTF; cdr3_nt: TGTGCCAGCAGCCAAGTGTCTGTGGTAGACTTGGGCTATGGCTACACCTTC
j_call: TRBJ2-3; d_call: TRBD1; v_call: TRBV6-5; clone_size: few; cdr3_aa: CASRAGDRGPDTQYF; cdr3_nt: TGTGCCAGCAGGGCGGGGGACAGGGGGCCAGATACGCAGTATTTT
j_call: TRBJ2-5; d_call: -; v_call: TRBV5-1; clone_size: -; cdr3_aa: CASSTQPPGETQYF; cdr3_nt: TGCGCCAGCAGCACCCAACCCCCCGGAGAGACCCAGTACTTC
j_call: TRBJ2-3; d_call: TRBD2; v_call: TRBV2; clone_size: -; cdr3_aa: CASGPLAGGTDTQYF; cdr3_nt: TGTGCCAGCGGTCCCCTAGCGGGGGGCACAGATACGCAGTATTTT
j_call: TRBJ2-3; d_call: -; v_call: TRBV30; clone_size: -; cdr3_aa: CAWSAGADTQYF; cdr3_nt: TGTGCCTGGAGCGCCGGGGCAGATACGCAGTATTTT
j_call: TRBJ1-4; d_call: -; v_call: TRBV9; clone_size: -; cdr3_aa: CASSDRAWSEKLFF; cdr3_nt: TGTGCCAGCAGCGACAGGGCTTGGAGTGAAAAACTGTTTTTT
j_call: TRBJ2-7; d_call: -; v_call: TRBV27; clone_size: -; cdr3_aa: CASSFGGTTSLIEQYF; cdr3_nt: TGTGCCAGCAGTTTTGGGGGGACGACCTCCCTCATTGAGCAGTACTTC
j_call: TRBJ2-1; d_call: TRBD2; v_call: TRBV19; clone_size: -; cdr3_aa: CASSISGSSYNEQFF; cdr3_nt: TGTGCCAGTAGTATAAGCGGGAGCTCCTACAATGAGCAGTTCTTC
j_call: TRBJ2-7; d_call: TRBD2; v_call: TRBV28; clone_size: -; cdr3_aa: CASSLLAGVAYEQYF; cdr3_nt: TGTGCCAGCAGTCTACTAGCGGGGGTCGCTTACGAGCAGTACTTC
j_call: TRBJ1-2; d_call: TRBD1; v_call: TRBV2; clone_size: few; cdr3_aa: CASSEQGQGAFGYTF; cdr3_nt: TGTGCCAGCAGTGAGCAAGGACAGGGGGCCTTTGGCTACACCTTC
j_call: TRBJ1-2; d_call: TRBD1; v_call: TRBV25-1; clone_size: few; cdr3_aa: CASSEFSTGGYGYTF; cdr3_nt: TGTGCCAGCAGTGAATTTAGTACAGGGGGCTACGGCTACACCTTC
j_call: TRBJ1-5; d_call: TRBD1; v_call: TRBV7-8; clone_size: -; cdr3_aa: CASSNRQGRGNQPQHF; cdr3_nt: TGTGCCAGCAGCAACAGACAGGGGAGGGGGAATCAGCCCCAGCATTTT
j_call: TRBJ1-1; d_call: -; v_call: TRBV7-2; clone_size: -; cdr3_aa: CASSSNGVTEAFF; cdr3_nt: TGTGCCAGCAGCTCGAACGGGGTTACTGAAGCTTTCTTT
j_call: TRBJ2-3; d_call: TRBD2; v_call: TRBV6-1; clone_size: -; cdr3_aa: CASTRLAGLEDTQYF; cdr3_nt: TGTGCCAGCACTCGACTAGCGGGGTTGGAAGATACGCAGTATTTT
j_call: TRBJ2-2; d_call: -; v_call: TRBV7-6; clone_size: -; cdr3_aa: CASTHPRITGELFF; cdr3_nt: TGTGCCAGCACACATCCTAGAATCACCGGGGAGCTGTTTTTT
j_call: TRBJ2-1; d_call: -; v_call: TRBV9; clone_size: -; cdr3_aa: CASSVEGLTYNEQFF; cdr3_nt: TGTGCCAGCAGCGTAGAGGGACTTACTTACAATGAGCAGTTCTTC
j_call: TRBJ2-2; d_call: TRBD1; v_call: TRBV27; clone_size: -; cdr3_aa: CASSLEGAALTGELFF; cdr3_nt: TGTGCCAGCAGTTTAGAGGGGGCTGCTCTAACCGGGGAGCTGTTTTTT
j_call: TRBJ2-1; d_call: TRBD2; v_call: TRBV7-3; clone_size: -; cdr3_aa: CASSPSGPQDEQFF; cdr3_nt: TGTGCCAGCAGCCCTAGCGGGCCCCAGGATGAGCAGTTCTTC
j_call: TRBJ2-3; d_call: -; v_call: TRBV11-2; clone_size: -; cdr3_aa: CASTPGQRGSTDTQYF; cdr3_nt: TGTGCCAGCACCCCAGGACAGCGGGGTAGCACAGATACGCAGTATTTT
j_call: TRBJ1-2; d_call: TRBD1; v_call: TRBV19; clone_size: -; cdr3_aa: CASSIGGTAYYGYTF; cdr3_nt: TGTGCCAGTAGTATTGGAGGGACAGCCTACTATGGCTACACCTTC
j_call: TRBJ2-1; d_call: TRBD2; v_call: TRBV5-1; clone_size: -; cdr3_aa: CASSLTPSGSAAYNEQFF; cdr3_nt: TGCGCCAGCAGCTTGACCCCTAGCGGGAGTGCCGCCTACAATGAGCAGTTCTTC
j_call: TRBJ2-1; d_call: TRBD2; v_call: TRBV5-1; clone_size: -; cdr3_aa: CASSFSGLGYNEQFF; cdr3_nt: TGCGCCAGCAGCTTTTCCGGACTAGGTTACAATGAGCAGTTCTTC
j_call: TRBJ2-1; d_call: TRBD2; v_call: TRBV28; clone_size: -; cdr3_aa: CASSFLSGRGDEQFF; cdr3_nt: TGTGCCAGCAGTTTTTTAAGCGGGAGAGGGGATGAGCAGTTCTTC
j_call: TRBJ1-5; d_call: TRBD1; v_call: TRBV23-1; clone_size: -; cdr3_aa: CASSPGQGKSYSNQPQHF; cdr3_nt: TGCGCCAGCAGTCCCGGACAGGGGAAATCTTATAGCAATCAGCCCCAGCATTTT
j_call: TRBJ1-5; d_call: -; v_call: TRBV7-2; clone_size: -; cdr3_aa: CASSLGRVAGNQPQHF; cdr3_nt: TGTGCCAGCAGCCTCGGCAGGGTCGCAGGCAATCAGCCCCAGCATTTT
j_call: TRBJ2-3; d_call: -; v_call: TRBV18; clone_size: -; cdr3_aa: CASSPRLNTDTQYF; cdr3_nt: TGTGCCAGCTCACCGAGACTAAATACAGATACGCAGTATTTT
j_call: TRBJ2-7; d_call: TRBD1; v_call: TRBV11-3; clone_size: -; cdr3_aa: CASSLRDSNEQYF; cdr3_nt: TGTGCCAGCAGCCTCCGGGACAGCAACGAGCAGTACTTC
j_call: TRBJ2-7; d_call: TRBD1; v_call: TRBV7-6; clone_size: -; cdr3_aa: CASSLNPQGASEQYF; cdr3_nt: TGTGCCAGCAGCTTAAATCCTCAGGGGGCAAGCGAGCAGTACTTC
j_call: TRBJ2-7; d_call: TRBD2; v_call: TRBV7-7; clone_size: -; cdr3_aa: CASSPYTGTSERDYEQYF; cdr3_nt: TGTGCTAGCAGCCCTTATACCGGGACTAGTGAAAGGGACTACGAGCAGTACTTC
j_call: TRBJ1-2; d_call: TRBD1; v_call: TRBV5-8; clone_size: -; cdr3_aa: CASTAWSLTGQVYGYTF; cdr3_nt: TGTGCCAGCACCGCTTGGTCTCTAACGGGACAGGTCTATGGCTACACCTTC
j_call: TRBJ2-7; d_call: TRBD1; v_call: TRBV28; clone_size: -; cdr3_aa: CASNIDSTGDEQYF; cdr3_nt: TGTGCCAGCAACATAGACAGTACAGGGGACGAGCAGTACTTC
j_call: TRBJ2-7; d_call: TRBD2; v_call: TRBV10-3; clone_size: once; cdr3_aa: CAISESSSGRPMEQYF; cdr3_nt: TGTGCCATCAGTGAGTCGTCAAGCGGGAGGCCCATGGAGCAGTACTTC
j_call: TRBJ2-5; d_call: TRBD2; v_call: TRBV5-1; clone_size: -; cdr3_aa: CASSLPRTSGILGAAPETQYF; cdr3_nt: TGCGCCAGCAGCTTGCCCCGGACTAGCGGGATTCTAGGGGCCGCTCCGGAGACCCAGTACTTC
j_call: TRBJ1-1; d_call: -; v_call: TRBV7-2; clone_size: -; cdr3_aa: CASSPYTEAFF; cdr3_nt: TGTGCCAGCAGCCCCTACACTGAAGCTTTCTTT
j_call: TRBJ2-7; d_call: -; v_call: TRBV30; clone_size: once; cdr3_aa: CAWSVVGSPGYEQYF; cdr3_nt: TGTGCCTGGAGTGTAGTGGGCAGTCCTGGCTACGAGCAGTACTTC
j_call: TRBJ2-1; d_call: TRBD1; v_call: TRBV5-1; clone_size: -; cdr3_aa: CASSAGTGASNEQFF; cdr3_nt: TGCGCCAGCAGCGCGGGGACAGGAGCCTCAAATGAGCAGTTCTTC
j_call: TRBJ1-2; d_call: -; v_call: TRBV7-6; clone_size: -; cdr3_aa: CASSLAGFRRGDNYGYTF; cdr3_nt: TGTGCCAGCAGCTTAGCGGGTTTTCGAAGGGGTGATAACTATGGCTACACCTTC
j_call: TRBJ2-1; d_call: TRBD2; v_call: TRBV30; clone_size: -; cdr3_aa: CAWRHLGGGDNEQFF; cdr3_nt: TGTGCCTGGAGGCATCTTGGCGGGGGGGACAATGAGCAGTTCTTC
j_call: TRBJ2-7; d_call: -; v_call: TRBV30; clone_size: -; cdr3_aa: CAWSVHEEGEQYF; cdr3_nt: TGTGCCTGGAGTGTACACGAGGAGGGCGAGCAGTACTTC
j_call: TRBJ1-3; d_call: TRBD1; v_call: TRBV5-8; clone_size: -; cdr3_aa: CASSVGQTGNTIYF; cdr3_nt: TGTGCCAGCAGCGTGGGACAGACCGGAAACACCATATATTTT
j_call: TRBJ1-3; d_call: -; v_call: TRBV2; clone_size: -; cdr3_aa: CASAIEDGNTIYF; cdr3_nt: TGTGCCAGCGCTATAGAAGATGGAAACACCATATATTTT
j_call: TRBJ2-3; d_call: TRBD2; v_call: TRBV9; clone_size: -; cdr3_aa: CASAPRGGTTDTQYF; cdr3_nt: TGTGCCAGCGCCCCCCGGGGGGGCACCACAGATACGCAGTATTTT
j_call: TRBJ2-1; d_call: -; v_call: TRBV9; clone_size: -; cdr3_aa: CASSREGGLVGNEQFF; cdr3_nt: TGTGCCAGCAGTCGAGAGGGAGGCCTGGTGGGGAATGAGCAGTTCTTC
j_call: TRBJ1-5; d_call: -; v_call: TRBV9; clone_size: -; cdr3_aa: CASSVDSSQPQHF; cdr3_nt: TGTGCCAGCAGCGTAGATTCGAGCCAGCCCCAGCATTTT
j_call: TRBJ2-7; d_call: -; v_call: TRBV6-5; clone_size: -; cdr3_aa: CASSYSGRGRREQYF; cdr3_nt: TGTGCCAGCAGTTACTCGGGCAGGGGTCGTCGGGAGCAGTACTTC
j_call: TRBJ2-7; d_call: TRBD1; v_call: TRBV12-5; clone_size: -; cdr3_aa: CASGSGTGIEEQYF; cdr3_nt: TGTGCTAGTGGTTCCGGGACAGGGATTGAAGAGCAGTACTTC
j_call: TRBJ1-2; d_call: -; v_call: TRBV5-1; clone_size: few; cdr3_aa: CASRWEAEDYGYTF; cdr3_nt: TGCGCCAGCAGATGGGAAGCGGAAGACTATGGCTACACCTTC
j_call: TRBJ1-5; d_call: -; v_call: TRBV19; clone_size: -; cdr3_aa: CASSIYVGHGNQPQHF; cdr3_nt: TGTGCCAGTAGTATTTACGTGGGACACGGCAATCAGCCCCAGCATTTT
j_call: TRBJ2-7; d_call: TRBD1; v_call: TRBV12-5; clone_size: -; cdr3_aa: CASGLVVGTGVYEQYF; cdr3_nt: TGTGCTAGTGGTTTGGTGGTTGGGACAGGGGTCTACGAGCAGTACTTC
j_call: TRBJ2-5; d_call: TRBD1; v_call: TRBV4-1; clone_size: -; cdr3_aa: CASSQVVRTGIRETQYF; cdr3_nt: TGCGCCAGCAGCCAAGTAGTTAGGACAGGGATCCGAGAGACCCAGTACTTC
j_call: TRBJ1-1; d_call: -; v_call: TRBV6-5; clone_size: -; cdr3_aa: CASSYMLEYTEAFF; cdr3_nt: TGTGCCAGCAGTTACATGTTAGAGTACACTGAAGCTTTCTTT
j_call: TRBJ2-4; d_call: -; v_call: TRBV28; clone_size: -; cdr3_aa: CASTKVSGEPKNIQYF; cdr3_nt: TGTGCCAGCACCAAAGTATCCGGAGAGCCCAAAAACATTCAGTACTTC